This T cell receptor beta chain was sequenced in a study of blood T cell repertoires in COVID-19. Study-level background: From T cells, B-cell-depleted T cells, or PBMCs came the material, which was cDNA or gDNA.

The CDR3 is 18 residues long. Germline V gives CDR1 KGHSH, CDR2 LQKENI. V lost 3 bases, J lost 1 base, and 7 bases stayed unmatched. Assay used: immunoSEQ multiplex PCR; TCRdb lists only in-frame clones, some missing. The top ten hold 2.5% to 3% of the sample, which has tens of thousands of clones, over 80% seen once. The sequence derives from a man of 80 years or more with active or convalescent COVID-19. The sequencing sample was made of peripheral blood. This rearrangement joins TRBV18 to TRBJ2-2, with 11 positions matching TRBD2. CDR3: CASSPPPGLAGNTGELFF. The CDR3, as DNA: TGTGCCAGCTCACCCCCACCCGGACTAGCGGGGAACACCGGGGAGCTGTTTTTT.